The 5 T cell receptor beta chains below come from one sample, sequenced in a study of T cell repertoires in cytomegalovirus infection (dated by TCRdb to the late 2010s). The data were produced on an Illumina HiSeq 1500. TCRdb trimmed public reads at Q25 via fastp, called clones via MiXCR and kept in-frame beta chains. Each entry merges the rows of one CDR3 protein and shows their most common DNA and genes. Recorded for this sample are more than 250,000 distinct CDR3 sequences; approximately 13% of them occurred a single time. Roughly 8.7% of the sample lies in the top ten. Input material: PBMCs. The source is a human donor in good health (CMV status not recorded). Some clones in this sample may be carry-over from other donors' samples.

Only a few counts were recorded for this clonotype. The CDR3 protein is CASSWGGATGELFF. The DNA of the CDR3 is TGTGCCAGCAGTTGGGGGGGCGCCACCGGGGAGCTGTTTTTT. The rearrangement links TRBV6-8 to TRBJ2-2, with D possibly matching TRBD2 (7 bases). Germline V gives CDR1 MNHGY, CDR2 SAAAGT. This CDR3 is 14 amino acids long. V was cut by 4 bases and J by 4 bases, with 10 bases left in between.

This clonotype was seen at least ten times. The chain employs TRBV28 and TRBJ2-3; D possibly uses TRBD1 or TRBD2 (5 bases each). The germline gives CDR1 MDHEN, CDR2 SYDVKM. The V gene lost 6 bases and the J gene lost 5 bases, with 21 bases spanning the gap. This CDR3 comprises 16 residues. The CDR3 DNA reads TGTGCCAGCAGCTCCCCCCGCGCCTCAGGGAGAGATACGCAGTATTTT. Translation gives CASSSPRASGRDTQYF.

The chain couples TRBV7-2 to TRBJ2-7; 10 nucleotides align to TRBD1. CDR3 size: 15 residues. V shed 1 base and J 8 bases; nucleotides not matched to a gene: 8. Germline V CDR1 and CDR2: SGHTA, FQGNSA. The CDR3 protein is CASSLGDRGFGQQYF. The CDR3 DNA follows: TGTGCCAGCAGCTTAGGGGACAGGGGCTTCGGTCAGCAGTACTTC.

The sample holds many counts of this clonotype. The gene calls are TRBV7-2 and TRBJ1-1; possible D gene TRBD1, 6 bases. The length of the CDR3 is 16 residues. The germline CDR1 and CDR2 sequences are SGHTA and FQGNSA. Trimming removed 3 bases from V and 0 bases from J, with 14 bases in between. The CDR3 DNA reads as TGTGCCAGCAGCTTCTTACCGGGACATTTGAACACTGAAGCTTTCTTT. It translates to CASSFLPGHLNTEAFF.

This clonotype was found many times. CDR3 protein: CASSPDRASTDTQYF. The CDR3 DNA reads as TGTGCCAGTAGTCCTGACAGGGCTAGCACAGATACGCAGTATTTT. This chain connects TRBV19 to TRBJ2-3; TRBD1 matches 7 bases. V trimming: 5 bases; J trimming: 0 bases; junction bases outside the gene matches: 5. Per the germline V gene, CDR1 is LNHDA and CDR2 is SQIVND (reference sequence). The CDR3 consists of 15 residues.